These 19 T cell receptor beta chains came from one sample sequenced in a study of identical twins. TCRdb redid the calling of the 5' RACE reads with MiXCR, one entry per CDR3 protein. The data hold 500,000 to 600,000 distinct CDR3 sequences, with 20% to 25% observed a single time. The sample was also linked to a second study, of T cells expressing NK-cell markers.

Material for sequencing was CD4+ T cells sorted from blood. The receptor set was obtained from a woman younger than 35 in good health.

CDR3 DNA: TGCGCCAGCAGTGAGAGGGCAGATACGCAGTATTTT. Translation: CASSERADTQYF. This chain links TRBV10-1 with TRBJ2-3; D remains ambiguous. V was clipped by 2 bases and J by 4 bases, with 4 bases between them. This CDR3 is 12 amino acids long. Germline values: CDR1 WNHNN, CDR2 SYGVQD (reference sequence).

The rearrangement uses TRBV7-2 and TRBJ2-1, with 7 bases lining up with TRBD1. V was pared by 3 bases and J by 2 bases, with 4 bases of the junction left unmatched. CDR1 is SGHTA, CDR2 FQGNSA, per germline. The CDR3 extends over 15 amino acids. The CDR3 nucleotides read TGTGCCAGCAGCTTGATGACAGGGCCCTACAATGAGCAGTTCTTC. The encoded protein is CASSLMTGPYNEQFF.

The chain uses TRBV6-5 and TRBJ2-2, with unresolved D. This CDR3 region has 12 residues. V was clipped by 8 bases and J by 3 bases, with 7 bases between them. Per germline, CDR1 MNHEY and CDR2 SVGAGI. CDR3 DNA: TGTGCCAGCCGCTTGGACACCGGGGAGCTGTTTTTT. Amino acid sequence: CASRLDTGELFF.

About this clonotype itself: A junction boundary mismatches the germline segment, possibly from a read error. CDR3 residues: CCARVPSGMETQYF. In DNA form, the CDR3 reads TGCTGTGCTAGAGTACCTAGCGGGATGGAGACCCAGTACTTC. The chain carries TRBV20-1 and TRBJ2-5, with 9 positions matching TRBD2. This CDR3 comprises 14 residues. Germline loops: CDR1 DFQATT, CDR2 SNEGSKA (reference sequence).

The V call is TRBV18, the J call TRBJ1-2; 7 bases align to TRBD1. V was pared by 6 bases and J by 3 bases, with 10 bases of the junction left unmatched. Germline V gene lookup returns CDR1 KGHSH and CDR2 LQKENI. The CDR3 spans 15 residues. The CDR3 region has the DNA TGTGCCAGCTCCCCTAGTAAACAGGGGCACTATGGCTACACCTTC. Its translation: CASSPSKQGHYGYTF. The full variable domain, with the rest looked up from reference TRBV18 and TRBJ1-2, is NAGVMQNPRHLVRRRGQEARLRCSPMKGHSHVYWYRQLPEEGLKFMVYLQKENIIDESGMPKERFSAEFPKEGPSILRIQQVVRGDSAAYFCASSPSKQGHYGYTFGSGTRLTVV.

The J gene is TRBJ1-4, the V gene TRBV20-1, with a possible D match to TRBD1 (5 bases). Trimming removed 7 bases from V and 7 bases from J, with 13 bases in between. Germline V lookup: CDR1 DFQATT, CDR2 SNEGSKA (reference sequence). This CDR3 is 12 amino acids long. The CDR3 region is CSVMGVGEKLFF. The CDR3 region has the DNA TGCAGTGTAATGGGGGTGGGTGAAAAACTGTTTTTT.

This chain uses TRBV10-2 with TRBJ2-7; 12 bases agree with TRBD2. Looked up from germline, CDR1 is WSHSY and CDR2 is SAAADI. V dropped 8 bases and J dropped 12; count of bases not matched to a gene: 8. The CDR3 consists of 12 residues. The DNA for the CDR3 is TGCGCCAGCTGGACTAGCGGGACAGAGGGGTACTTC. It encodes CASWTSGTEGYF.

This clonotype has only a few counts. The CDR3 sequence is CASRSGAKNPLKAFF. The CDR3 DNA reads TGTGCCAGCAGGTCCGGGGCCAAGAACCCTCTAAAAGCTTTCTTT. The chain employs TRBV6-1 and TRBJ1-1, with D possibly TRBD1 on 5 matching bases. V dropped 6 bases and J dropped 9 bases, with 23 bases sitting between them. CDR3 length: 15 amino acids. The V gene's germline CDR1 is MNHNS and CDR2 SASEGT.

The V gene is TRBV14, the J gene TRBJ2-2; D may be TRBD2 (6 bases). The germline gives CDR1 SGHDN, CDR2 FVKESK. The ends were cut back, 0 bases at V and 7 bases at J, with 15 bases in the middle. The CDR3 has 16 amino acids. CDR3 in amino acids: CASSQDRGVGIGELFF. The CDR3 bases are TGTGCCAGCAGCCAAGACCGCGGGGTTGGAATCGGGGAGCTGTTTTTT.

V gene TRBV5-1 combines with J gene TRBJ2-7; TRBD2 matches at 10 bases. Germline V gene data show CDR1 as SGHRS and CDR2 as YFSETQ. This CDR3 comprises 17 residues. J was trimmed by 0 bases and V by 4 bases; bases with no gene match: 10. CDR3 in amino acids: CASSTTLAGASSYEQYF. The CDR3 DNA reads TGCGCCAGCAGCACTACTCTAGCGGGGGCAAGCTCCTACGAGCAGTACTTC.

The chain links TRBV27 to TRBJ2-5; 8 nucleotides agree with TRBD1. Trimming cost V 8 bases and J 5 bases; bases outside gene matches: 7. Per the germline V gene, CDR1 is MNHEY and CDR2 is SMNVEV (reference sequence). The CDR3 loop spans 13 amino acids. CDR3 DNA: TGTGCCAGCTACAACAGGGGGAAGGAGACCCAGTACTTC. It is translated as CASYNRGKETQYF.

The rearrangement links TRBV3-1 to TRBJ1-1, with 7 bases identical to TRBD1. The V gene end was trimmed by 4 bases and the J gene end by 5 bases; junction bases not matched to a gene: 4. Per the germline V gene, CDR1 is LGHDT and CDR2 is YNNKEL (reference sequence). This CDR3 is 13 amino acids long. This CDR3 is CASSRRQGTEAFF. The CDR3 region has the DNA TGTGCCAGCAGCCGAAGACAGGGAACTGAAGCTTTCTTT. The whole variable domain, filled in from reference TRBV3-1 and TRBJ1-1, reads DTAVSQTPKYLVTQMGNDKSIKCEQNLGHDTMYWYKQDSKKFLKIMFSYNNKELIINETVPNRFSPKSPDKAHLNLHINSLELGDSAVYFCASSRRQGTEAFFGQGTRLTVV.

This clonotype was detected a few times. CDR3 coding DNA: TGCAGTGCCCCCCGGGTAGCGGGAGGGATCAATGAGCAGTTCTTC. Its translation is CSAPRVAGGINEQFF. The chain is built from TRBV20-1 and TRBJ2-1; TRBD2 aligns across 11 bases. V gave up 6 bases and J gave up 6 bases; unmatched junction bases: 10. Germline V CDR1 and CDR2: DFQATT, SNEGSKA (reference sequence). This CDR3 contains 15 residues.

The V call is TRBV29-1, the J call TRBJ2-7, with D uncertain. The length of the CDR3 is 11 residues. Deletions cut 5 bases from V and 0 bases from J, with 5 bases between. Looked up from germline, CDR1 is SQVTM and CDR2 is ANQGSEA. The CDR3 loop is CSVSNSYEQYF. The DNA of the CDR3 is TGCAGCGTTTCTAACTCCTACGAGCAGTACTTC.

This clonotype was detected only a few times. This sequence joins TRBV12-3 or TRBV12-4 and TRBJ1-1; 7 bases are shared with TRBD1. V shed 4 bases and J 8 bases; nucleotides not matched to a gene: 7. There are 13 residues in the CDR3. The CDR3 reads CASSSPGQLEAFF. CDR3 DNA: TGTGCCAGCAGTTCACCGGGACAGCTAGAAGCTTTCTTT.

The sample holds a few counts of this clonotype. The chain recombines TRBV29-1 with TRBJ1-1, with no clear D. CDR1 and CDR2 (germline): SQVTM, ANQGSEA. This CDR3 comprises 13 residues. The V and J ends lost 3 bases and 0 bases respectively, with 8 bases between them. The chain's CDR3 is CSVDQTMNTEAFF. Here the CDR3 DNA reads TGCAGCGTTGACCAGACCATGAACACTGAAGCTTTCTTT.

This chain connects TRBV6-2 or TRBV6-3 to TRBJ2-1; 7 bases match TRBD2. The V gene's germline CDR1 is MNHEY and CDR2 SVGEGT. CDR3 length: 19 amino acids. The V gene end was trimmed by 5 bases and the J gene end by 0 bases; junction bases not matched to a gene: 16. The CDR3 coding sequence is TGTGCCAGCAGTAACCCGTCGACTAGCCGCCGAAGCTCCTACAATGAGCAGTTCTTC. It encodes CASSNPSTSRRSSYNEQFF.

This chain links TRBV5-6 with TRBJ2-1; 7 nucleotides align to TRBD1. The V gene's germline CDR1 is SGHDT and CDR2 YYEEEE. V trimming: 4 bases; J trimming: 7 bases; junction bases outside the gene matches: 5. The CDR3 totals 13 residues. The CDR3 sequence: CASSAMTGNEQFF. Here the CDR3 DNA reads TGTGCCAGCAGCGCTATGACAGGGAATGAGCAGTTCTTC.

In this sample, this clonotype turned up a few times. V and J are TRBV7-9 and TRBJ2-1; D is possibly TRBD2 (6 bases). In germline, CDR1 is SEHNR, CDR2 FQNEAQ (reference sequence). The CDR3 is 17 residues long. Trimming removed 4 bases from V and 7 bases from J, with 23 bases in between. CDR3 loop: CASSWSRTTTSSNEQFF. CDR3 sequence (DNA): TGTGCCAGCAGCTGGTCTAGGACTACTACTAGCAGTAATGAGCAGTTCTTC.